The rows below give T cell receptor beta chains drawn from one sample of a study of multiple sclerosis patients with progressive multifocal leukoencephalopathy. The repertoire was sequenced with immunoSEQ multiplex PCR; TCRdb's copy has only in-frame clones and lacks some. The sample carries tens of thousands of clones, nearly 90% recorded once. Source: PBMCs, taken from a patient treated with natalizumab. The receptors here all came from a human donor with multiple sclerosis. CDR3s include the opening cysteine and the closing phenylalanine or tryptophan. D genes are given only for firm matches. The size of a clone is reported for some rows only, either as once, few or many, or as a class for expanded clones.

clone_size j_call d_call v_call cdr3_aa cdr3_nt
NA TRBJ2-1 NA TRBV5-1 CASSLGTQNEQFF TGCGCCAGCAGCTTGGGAACCCAGAATGAGCAGTTCTTC
NA TRBJ2-1 TRBD2 TRBV27 CANSFSVAASGRIDNEQFF TGTGCCAACAGTTTTAGTGTGGCGGCTAGCGGGAGAATAGACAATGAGCAGTTCTTC
NA TRBJ2-7 NA TRBV5-1 CASSLATAPYEQYF TGCGCCAGCAGCTTGGCCACCGCCCCATACGAGCAGTACTTC
NA TRBJ2-7 NA TRBV6-5 CASSSGRITAYEQYF TGTGCCAGCAGCTCGGGACGGATCACAGCCTACGAGCAGTACTTC
NA TRBJ2-7 NA TRBV7-2 CASSLEVGEQYF TGTGCCAGCAGCTTAGAGGTAGGCGAGCAGTACTTC
once TRBJ1-1 NA TRBV30 CAWSVGILTFF TGTGCCTGGAGTGTAGGCATTTTAACTTTCTTT
NA TRBJ2-7 NA TRBV5-5 CASSHRDTYEQYF TGTGCCAGCAGCCACCGGGACACCTACGAGCAGTACTTC
NA TRBJ2-7 NA TRBV19 CASSRTGSSYEQYF TGTGCCAGTAGTCGTACAGGGAGCTCCTACGAGCAGTACTTC
NA TRBJ2-1 NA TRBV28 CASSYQSPYNEQFF TGTGCCAGTAGTTACCAGTCCCCCTACAATGAGCAGTTCTTC
NA TRBJ2-3 TRBD1 TRBV29-1 CSESLGTDYTDTQYF TGCAGCGAGTCCTTAGGGACAGATTACACAGATACGCAGTATTTT
NA TRBJ1-4 NA TRBV6-5 CASSYSRSLVREKLFF TGTGCCAGCAGTTACTCCCGCAGTCTGGTGCGAGAAAAGCTGTTTTTT
NA TRBJ2-1 TRBD2 TRBV7-6 CASSLSSGRGNEQFF TGTGCCAGCAGCTTAAGTAGCGGGAGGGGTAATGAGCAGTTCTTC
NA TRBJ1-5 NA TRBV18 CASSPTSANQPQHF TGTGCCAGCTCACCAACCAGCGCCAATCAGCCCCAGCATTTT
once TRBJ1-4 NA TRBV27 CASSLTVFNEKLFF TGTGCCAGCAGTTTGACAGTCTTTAATGAAAAACTGTTTTTT
NA TRBJ1-2 TRBD1 TRBV6-5 CASSIRGSGYTF TGTGCCAGCAGTATCAGGGGGAGTGGCTACACCTTC
once TRBJ2-6 NA TRBV5-1 CASSLDRAGANVLTF TGCGCCAGCAGCTTGGACAGGGCTGGGGCCAACGTCCTGACTTTC
NA TRBJ2-7 NA TRBV15 CASGSRASYEQYF TGTGCCAGCGGATCCAGGGCATCCTACGAGCAGTACTTC
NA TRBJ2-7 TRBD2 TRBV2 CASGLAGRYEQYF TGTGCCAGCGGACTAGCGGGGCGCTACGAGCAGTACTTC
NA TRBJ2-1 TRBD2 TRBV12-5 CASGLPRVTGGNEQFF TGTGCTAGTGGTCTCCCCCGGGTAACGGGAGGCAATGAGCAGTTCTTC
NA TRBJ2-7 TRBD1 TRBV5-1 CASRPGTVNSYEQYF TGCGCCAGCAGGCCCGGGACAGTGAACTCCTACGAGCAGTACTTC
NA TRBJ2-7 NA TRBV6-6 CASKGPSYEQYF TGTGCCAGCAAGGGGCCCTCCTACGAGCAGTACTTC
NA TRBJ1-4 NA TRBV15 CATSTDGATNEKLFF TGTGCCACCAGCACTGACGGTGCAACTAATGAAAAACTGTTTTTT
NA TRBJ2-3 TRBD1 TRBV11-2 CASSPRPGQDLSTDTQYF TGTGCCAGCAGCCCCCGTCCCGGACAGGACCTTAGCACAGATACGCAGTATTTT
NA TRBJ1-4 NA TRBV7-8 CASSPWGNRGEKLFF TGTGCCAGCAGCCCCTGGGGGAACCGAGGTGAAAAACTGTTTTTT
NA TRBJ2-7 NA TRBV14 CASSPGTRLDEQYF TGTGCCAGCAGCCCCGGGACCCGACTCGACGAGCAGTACTTC